The subject of this entry is one TCR beta chain. Its specificity is unknown. Despite likely unrecorded immune exposures, the donors were nominally healthy at the time of sampling. CDR3 size: 16 residues. Germline V gene lookup returns CDR1 SEHNR and CDR2 FQNEAQ (reference sequence). With 5 bases clipped from V and 8 bases from J, the junction kept 14 bases outside the gene matches. This entry comes from a study of cytomegalovirus exposure and HLA in healthy donors. Primers: 60 Vbeta forward and 13 Jbeta reverse. Study processing details: Unique TCR beta chains numbered roughly 84 million in a later analysis, with around 12 million shared. Repertoires were generated with immunoSEQ multiplex PCR, while TCRdb's copy carries only in-frame clones and drops some. The V and J calls and clone size come from that table; D and trimming were worked out from the DNA. This sample has around 170,000 clones; approximately 80% occur once, and the top ten carry less than 1.5%.

General study findings and limits: What TCR beta sequences reportedly achieved was accurate prediction of HLA-A and HLA-B alleles in most subjects. Listed as cytomegalovirus-associated were 150 or so TCR beta chains.

The gene calls are TRBV7-9 and TRBJ2-1; TRBD2 matches 8 bases. What was sequenced was PBMCs. This clonotype originated in a girl aged 10-17 years in good health and CMV-seropositive. In DNA form, the CDR3 reads TGTGCCAGCAGCACGCCTTCAGCGGGAGTTTGGGATGAGCAGTTCTTC. Its protein is CASSTPSAGVWDEQFF.